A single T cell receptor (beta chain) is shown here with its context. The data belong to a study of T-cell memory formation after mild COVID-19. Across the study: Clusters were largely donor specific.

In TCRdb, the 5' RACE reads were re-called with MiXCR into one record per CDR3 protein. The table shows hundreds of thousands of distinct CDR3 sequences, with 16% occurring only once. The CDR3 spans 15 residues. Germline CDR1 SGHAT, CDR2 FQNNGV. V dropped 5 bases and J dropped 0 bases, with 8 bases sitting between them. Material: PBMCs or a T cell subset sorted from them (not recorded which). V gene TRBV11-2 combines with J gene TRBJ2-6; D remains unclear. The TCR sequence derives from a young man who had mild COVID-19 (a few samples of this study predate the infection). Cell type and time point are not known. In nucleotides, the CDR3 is TGTGCCAGCAGCGCAGCCCACTCTGGGGCCAACGTCCTGACTTTC. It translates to CASSAAHSGANVLTF.